This T cell receptor beta chain came from a study of PD-L1 blockade in urothelial cancer. The overall study: Men with urothelial cancer arising in the bladder made up twenty-five of 29 patients. Analyzed time points were 3 weeks (second dose) and 6 weeks after therapy began.

Time point denoted: pretreatment peripheral blood. Sequenced by immunoSEQ multiplex PCR; TCRdb stores in-frame clones only, minus some. The top ten hold about a tenth of the sample, which has tens of thousands of clones, 84% seen once. Germline values: CDR1 SNHLY, CDR2 FYNNEI. CDR3 length equals 14 residues. The V gene end was trimmed by 6 bases and the J gene end by 1 base; junction bases not matched to a gene: 2. J is TRBJ1-1 and V is TRBV2, with 10 bases fitting TRBD1. The origin of this receptor is a woman in her 70s with urothelial cancer. The sample here was PBMCs, taken around atezolizumab (anti-PD-L1) treatment. CDR3 sequence: CASRRQGANTEAFF. The CDR3 DNA reads as TGTGCCAGCAGGCGACAGGGGGCGAACACTGAAGCTTTCTTT.